The 23 T cell receptor beta chains given below trace back to one sample, sequenced in a study of blood T cells in healthy people across ages. The use of a sample-barcoded 5' primer and a J-beta primer mix characterized a second PCR of about 7 to 12 cycles. TCRdb used MiXCR to reprocess the 5' RACE reads, holding one entry per CDR3 protein. Here the sample spans 1.4 million or so distinct CDR3 sequences, about 42% being singletons. Sequences were obtained from blood. The receptors were sampled from a woman aged 18-35 years in good health.

For the CDR3, the DNA is TGCGCCAGCAGCCAAGCCCAACAGGGGCTGGAGGAAAAACTGTTTTTT. This translates into CASSQAQQGLEEKLFF. The genes are TRBV4-1 and TRBJ1-4; 7 positions agree with TRBD1. The CDR3 runs to 16 residues. Trimming removed 1 base from V and 8 bases from J; junction bases left unmatched: 10. From germline, CDR1 is MGHRA and CDR2 YSYEKL.

This rearrangement joins TRBV6-6 to TRBJ1-5; the match to TRBD1 covers 10 bases. The CDR3 spans 16 residues. The V gene end was trimmed by 6 bases and the J gene end by 0 bases; junction bases not matched to a gene: 5. Germline-derived CDR1 and CDR2 are MNHNY and SVGAGI (reference sequence). CDR3 loop: CASRSGTGDSNQPQHF. CDR3 in DNA: TGTGCCAGCAGATCAGGGACAGGGGATAGCAATCAGCCCCAGCATTTT.

This clonotype came up once. The rearrangement links TRBV3-1 to TRBJ1-2; no reliable D call. The CDR3 extends over 14 amino acids. The germline gives CDR1 LGHDT, CDR2 YNNKEL (reference sequence). The V and J ends lost 7 bases and 0 bases respectively, with 12 bases between them. CDR3 DNA sequence: TGTGCCAGCACCCTACACGGGACTAACTATGGCTACACCTTC. Its translation: CASTLHGTNYGYTF.

This clonotype was recorded a few times. CDR3 loop: CASSVEGRGTGYTF. The CDR3 DNA sequence: TGTGCCAGCAGCGTAGAGGGCAGGGGAACTGGCTACACCTTC. The gene calls are TRBV9 and TRBJ1-2; a weak D match, TRBD1 (6 bases). The length of the CDR3 is 14 residues. CDR1 and CDR2 from the germline V gene are SGDLS and YYNGEE. Between the trimmed V and J ends, which lost 0 bases and 7 bases, there was a span of 13 bases.

This clonotype was recorded a few times. The V call is TRBV12-3 or TRBV12-4, the J call TRBJ1-1; D gene ambiguous. This CDR3 spans 14 amino acids. V shed 3 bases and J shed 3 bases, with 11 bases lying between them. Written as DNA, the CDR3 is TGTGCCAGCAGTTTCGTTGGCAGAGACACTGAAGCTTTCTTT. It is translated as CASSFVGRDTEAFF.

A word on this clonotype: The junction departs from germline at one end; a sequencing error may be responsible. This chain joins TRBV27 and TRBJ1-1; D may be TRBD1 (6 bases). CDR1 and CDR2 (germline): MNHEY, SMNVEV (reference sequence). CDR3 length: 13 residues. This CDR3 reads CASSVSPGASAFF. CDR3 bases: TGTGCCAGCAGTGTATCGCCAGGGGCCAGTGCTTTCTTT.

The genes are TRBV20-1 and TRBJ1-1; D remains unclear. The ends were cut back, 6 bases at V and 3 bases at J, with 14 bases in the middle. Germline values: CDR1 DFQATT, CDR2 SNEGSKA (reference sequence). This CDR3 is 13 amino acids long. CDR3 protein: CSARLLGYTEAFF. In DNA form, the CDR3 reads TGCAGTGCGCGCCTCCTGGGGTACACTGAAGCTTTCTTT.

The genes are TRBV10-2 and TRBJ2-3; TRBD1 agrees at 9 bases. Trimming at V came to 2 bases and at J to 5 bases, leaving 8 bases not matched to a gene. Germline V CDR1 and CDR2: WSHSY, SAAADI. The CDR3 loop spans 16 amino acids. DNA of the CDR3: TGCGCCAGCAGTGAGCCTGACAGGGGGAAGCTAGATACGCAGTATTTT. Translation: CASSEPDRGKLDTQYF.

This clonotype has a handful of counts. The genes are TRBV28 and TRBJ1-4; possible D gene TRBD1, 5 bases. This CDR3 is built from 13 residues. Germline values: CDR1 MDHEN, CDR2 SYDVKM. V lost 11 bases and J 2 bases, leaving 12 bases between the germline ends. CDR3 protein: CASQRGTNEKLFF. Written as DNA, the CDR3 is TGTGCCTCCCAGAGGGGTACTAATGAAAAACTGTTTTTT.

The CDR3 region has the DNA TGTGCCAGCAGCTGGGGACCTCGGGGCACAGATACGCAGTATTTT. Translating gives CASSWGPRGTDTQYF. The rearrangement links TRBV7-6 to TRBJ2-3; the D gene could be TRBD1 or TRBD2 (5 bases each). Trimming cost V 4 bases and J 1 base, with 12 bases left between them. The CDR3 totals 15 residues. From germline, CDR1 is SGHVS and CDR2 FNYEAQ.

The V call is TRBV4-3, the J call TRBJ2-1; the D is unclear. The V gene's germline CDR1 is LGHNA and CDR2 YSLEER. The CDR3 totals 16 residues. The germline V and J ends were trimmed by 1 base and 6 bases, with 16 bases remaining between them. The CDR3 reads CASSQAISDWTNEQFF. CDR3 coding DNA: TGCGCCAGCAGCCAAGCTATCTCCGACTGGACCAATGAGCAGTTCTTC.

This clonotype was seen only a few times. This chain joins TRBV20-1 and TRBJ2-1, with a possible D match to TRBD1 (6 bases). Per the germline V gene, CDR1 is DFQATT and CDR2 is SNEGSKA (reference sequence). The V end was cut by 4 bases, the J end by 5 bases, with 12 bases between. The CDR3 spans 13 residues. Here the CDR3 DNA reads TGCAGTGCTACGGACAGCTTTAACAATGAGCAGTTCTTC. It specifies CSATDSFNNEQFF.

The V gene is TRBV20-1, the J gene TRBJ2-1, with TRBD2 matching over 11 bases. J gave up 0 bases and V 3 bases, and 19 bases lay outside the gene matches. Per the germline V gene, CDR1 is DFQATT and CDR2 is SNEGSKA (reference sequence). This CDR3 is 21 amino acids long. In DNA, the CDR3 is TGCAGTGCTAGTTCACTAGTCCACCCTAGCGGGAGGACCAGCTCCTACAATGAGCAGTTCTTC. Translated: CSASSLVHPSGRTSSYNEQFF.

Points on this clonotype: A much bigger clone sits one base away, suggesting this may be a read error. The rearrangement links TRBV10-3 to TRBJ2-5; D is possibly TRBD1 (6 bases). The J call is uncertain, as TRBJ2-1 better fits the DNA end. This CDR3 spans 17 amino acids. Per germline, CDR1 ENHRY and CDR2 SYGVKD. CDR3 sequence (DNA): TGTGCCATCAGTGAGTCGGAGATGAGACAGGATCAAGAGACCCAGTTCTTC. This sequence encodes CAISESEMRQDQETQFF.

This clonotype showed up just a few times. The chain joins TRBV6-5 to TRBJ2-7; 8 bases agree with TRBD1. V dropped 3 bases and J dropped 2; count of bases not matched to a gene: 3. The germline V gene encodes CDR1 MNHEY and CDR2 SVGAGI. The CDR3 covers 14 residues. CDR3 in amino acids: CASSYTGGTYEQYF. The CDR3 DNA follows: TGTGCCAGCAGTTATACAGGGGGAACCTACGAGCAGTACTTC.

The chain combines TRBV20-1 with TRBJ2-1; 11 bases line up with TRBD2. V gave up 3 bases and J gave up 8 bases; unmatched junction bases: 6. This CDR3 region has 14 residues. In germline, CDR1 is DFQATT, CDR2 SNEGSKA (reference sequence). The CDR3 DNA reads as TGCAGTGCTAGCCTCACTAGCGGGGGCTATGAGCAGTTCTTC. This encodes CSASLTSGGYEQFF.

This chain uses TRBV11-2 with TRBJ1-2; the D gene is possibly TRBD1 (6 bases). The germline V gene has CDR1 SGHAT and CDR2 FQNNGV. CDR3 length: 19 residues. The germline V and J ends were trimmed by 5 bases and 0 bases, with 25 bases remaining between them. For the CDR3, the DNA is TGTGCCAGCAGCCCTAGAGCGGGGACGAGCAGGGGAGCTAACTATGGCTACACCTTC. It specifies CASSPRAGTSRGANYGYTF.

Details on this clonotype: A junction end diverges from the germline sequence, so it may reflect a read error. The chain combines TRBV7-2 with TRBJ2-1; a weak D match, TRBD2 (6 bases). The CDR3 has 15 residues. CDR1 is SGHTA, CDR2 FQGNSA, per germline. The CDR3 loop reads CVSSLDRGSYNEQFF. CDR3 nucleotide sequence: TGTGTCAGCAGCTTAGATCGGGGGTCCTACAATGAGCAGTTCTTC.

This clonotype was observed once. The V gene is TRBV5-4, the J gene TRBJ1-1; maybe TRBD1 (6 bases). This CDR3 is 16 amino acids long. Trimming took off 2 bases at V and 0 bases at J, with 14 bases between the two ends. Looked up from germline, CDR1 is SGHNT and CDR2 is YYREEE (reference sequence). This chain's CDR3 is CASSFGNRAMNTEAFF. For the CDR3, the DNA is TGTGCCAGCAGCTTCGGGAACAGGGCAATGAACACTGAAGCTTTCTTT.

CDR3 amino acids: CASSRDRRGGYTF. In DNA, the CDR3 is TGTGCCAGCAGTCGGGACAGGCGGGGTGGCTACACCTTC. The chain uses TRBV6-5 and TRBJ1-2; TRBD1 matches 8 bases. The CDR3 is 13 residues long. Germline lookup yields CDR1 MNHEY and CDR2 SVGAGI. Losses at the gene ends were 5 bases for V and 7 bases for J; bases not matched to a gene: 6.

The chain combines TRBV12-3 or TRBV12-4 with TRBJ2-5, with a weak D call TRBD1 (6 bases). Trimming removed 6 bases at V and 2 bases at J, with 13 bases between. There are 14 residues in the CDR3. The CDR3 spells CASSQLGHQETQYF. The CDR3 coding sequence is TGTGCCAGCAGCCAACTGGGACATCAAGAGACCCAGTACTTC.

This clonotype was seen a handful of times. The V gene is TRBV24-1, the J gene TRBJ1-4; no clear D gene. V was clipped by 9 bases and J by 7 bases, with 11 bases between them. The germline gives CDR1 KGHDR, CDR2 SFDVKD. The CDR3 length is 12 residues. The CDR3 DNA reads TGTGCCACCTCCGGAGTGGGTGAAAAACTGTTTTTT. It yields the protein CATSGVGEKLFF.

The V call is TRBV12-3 or TRBV12-4, the J call TRBJ2-4; tentatively, D is TRBD2 (6 bases). Trimming stripped 1 base from V and 3 bases from J, with 7 bases between. The CDR3 runs to 14 residues. CDR3 sequence reads: CASSLERVKNIQYF. In DNA, the CDR3 is TGTGCCAGCAGTTTAGAGCGGGTCAAAAACATTCAGTACTTC.